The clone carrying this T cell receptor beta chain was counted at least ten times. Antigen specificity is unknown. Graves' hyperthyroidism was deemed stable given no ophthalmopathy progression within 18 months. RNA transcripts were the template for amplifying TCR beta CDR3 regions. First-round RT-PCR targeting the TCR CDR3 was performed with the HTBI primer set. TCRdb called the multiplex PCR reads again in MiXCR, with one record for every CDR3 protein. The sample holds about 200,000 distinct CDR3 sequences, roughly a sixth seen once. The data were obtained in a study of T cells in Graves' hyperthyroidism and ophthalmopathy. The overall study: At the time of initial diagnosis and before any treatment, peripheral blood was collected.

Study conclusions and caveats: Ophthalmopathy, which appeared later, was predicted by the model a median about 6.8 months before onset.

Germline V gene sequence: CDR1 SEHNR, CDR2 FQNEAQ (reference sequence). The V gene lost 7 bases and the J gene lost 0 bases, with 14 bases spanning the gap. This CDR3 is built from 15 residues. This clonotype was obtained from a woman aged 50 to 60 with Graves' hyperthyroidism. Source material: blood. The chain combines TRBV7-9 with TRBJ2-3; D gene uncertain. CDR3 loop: CASILIVASTDTQYF. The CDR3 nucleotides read TGTGCCAGCATCCTCATTGTCGCTAGCACAGATACGCAGTATTTT.